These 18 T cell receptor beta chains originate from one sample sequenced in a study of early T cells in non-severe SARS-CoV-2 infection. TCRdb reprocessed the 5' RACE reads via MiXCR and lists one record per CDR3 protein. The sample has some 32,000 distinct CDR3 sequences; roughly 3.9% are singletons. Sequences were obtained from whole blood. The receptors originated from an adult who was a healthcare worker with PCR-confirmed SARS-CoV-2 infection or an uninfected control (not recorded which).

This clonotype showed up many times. CDR3 nucleotide sequence: TGTGCCAGCAGCTTAGGAGTGGCGGGAGTCAATGAGCAGTTCTTC. Translated: CASSLGVAGVNEQFF. The chain recombines TRBV7-7 with TRBJ2-1, with 7 bases identical to TRBD2. Trimming took 1 base from V and 6 from J; bases not matched to a gene: 6. The CDR3 sequence is 15 residues long. Germline CDR1 reads SSHAT; CDR2 reads FNYEAQ (reference sequence).

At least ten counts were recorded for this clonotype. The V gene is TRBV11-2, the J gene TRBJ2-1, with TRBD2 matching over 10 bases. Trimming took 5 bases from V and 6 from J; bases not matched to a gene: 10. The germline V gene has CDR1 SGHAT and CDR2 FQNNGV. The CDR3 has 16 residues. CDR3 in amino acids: CASSPGLAARFNEQFF. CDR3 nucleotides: TGTGCCAGCAGCCCCGGACTAGCGGCCCGATTCAATGAGCAGTTCTTC.

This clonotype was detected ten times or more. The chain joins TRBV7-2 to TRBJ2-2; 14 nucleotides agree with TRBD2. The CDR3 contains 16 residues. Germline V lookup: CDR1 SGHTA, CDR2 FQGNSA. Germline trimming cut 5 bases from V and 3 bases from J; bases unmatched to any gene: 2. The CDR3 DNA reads TGTGCCAGCAGCCGACTAGCGGGAGGGCACACCGGGGAGCTGTTTTTT. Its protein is CASSRLAGGHTGELFF.

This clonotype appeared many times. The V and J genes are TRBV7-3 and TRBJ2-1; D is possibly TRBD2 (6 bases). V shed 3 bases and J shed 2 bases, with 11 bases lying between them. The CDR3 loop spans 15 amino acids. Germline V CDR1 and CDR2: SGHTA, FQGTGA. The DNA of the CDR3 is TGTGCCAGCAGCTTGGAGGGGCACCCCTACAATGAGCAGTTCTTC. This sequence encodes CASSLEGHPYNEQFF.

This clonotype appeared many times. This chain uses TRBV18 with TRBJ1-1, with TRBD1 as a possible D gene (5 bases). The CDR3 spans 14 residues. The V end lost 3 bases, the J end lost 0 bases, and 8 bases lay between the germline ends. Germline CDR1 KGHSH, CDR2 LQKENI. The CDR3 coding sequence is TGTGCCAGCTCACCGGGGCAAATGAACACTGAAGCTTTCTTT. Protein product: CASSPGQMNTEAFF. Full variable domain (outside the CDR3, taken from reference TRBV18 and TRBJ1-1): NAGVMQNPRHLVRRRGQEARLRCSPMKGHSHVYWYRQLPEEGLKFMVYLQKENIIDESGMPKERFSAEFPKEGPSILRIQQVVRGDSAAYFCASSPGQMNTEAFFGQGTRLTVV.

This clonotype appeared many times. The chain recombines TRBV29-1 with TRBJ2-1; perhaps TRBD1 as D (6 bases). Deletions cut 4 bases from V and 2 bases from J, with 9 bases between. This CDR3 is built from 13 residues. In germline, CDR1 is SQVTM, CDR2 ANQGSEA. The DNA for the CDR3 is TGCAGCGTTGCCAGGGGAACCTACAATGAGCAGTTCTTC. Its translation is CSVARGTYNEQFF.

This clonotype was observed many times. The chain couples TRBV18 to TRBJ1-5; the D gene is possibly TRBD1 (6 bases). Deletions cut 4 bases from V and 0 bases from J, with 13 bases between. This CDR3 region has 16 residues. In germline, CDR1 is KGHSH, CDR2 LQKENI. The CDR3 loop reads CASSQNRVHSNQPQHF. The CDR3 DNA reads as TGTGCCAGCTCACAAAACAGGGTTCATAGCAATCAGCCCCAGCATTTT.

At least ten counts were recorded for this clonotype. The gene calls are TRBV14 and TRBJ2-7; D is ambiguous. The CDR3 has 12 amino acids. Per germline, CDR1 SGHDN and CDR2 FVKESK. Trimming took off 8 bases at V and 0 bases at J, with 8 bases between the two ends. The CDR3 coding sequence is TGTGCCAGCTCGGTCACCTCCTACGAGCAGTACTTC. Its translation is CASSVTSYEQYF.

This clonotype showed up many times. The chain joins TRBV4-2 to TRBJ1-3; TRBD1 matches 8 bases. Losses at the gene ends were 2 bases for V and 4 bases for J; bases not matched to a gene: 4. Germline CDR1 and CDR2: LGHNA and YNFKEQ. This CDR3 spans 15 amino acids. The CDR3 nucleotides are TGTGCCAGCAGCCAACCCCGGACAGGGGGAAACACCATATATTTT. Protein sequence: CASSQPRTGGNTIYF.

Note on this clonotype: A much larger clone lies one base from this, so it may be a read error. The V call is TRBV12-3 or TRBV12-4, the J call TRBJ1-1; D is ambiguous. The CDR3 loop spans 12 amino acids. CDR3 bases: TGTGCCGGCAGTTTTGGTTTTCTTGAAGCTTTCTTT. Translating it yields CAGSFGFLEAFF.

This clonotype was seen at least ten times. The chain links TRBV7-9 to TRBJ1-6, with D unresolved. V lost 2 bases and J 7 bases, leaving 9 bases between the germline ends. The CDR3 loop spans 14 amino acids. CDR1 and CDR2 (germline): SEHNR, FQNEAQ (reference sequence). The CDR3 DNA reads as TGTGCCAGCAGCTTATCCGGGAACAATTCACCCCTCCACTTT. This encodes CASSLSGNNSPLHF. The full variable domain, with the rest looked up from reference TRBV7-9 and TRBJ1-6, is DTGVSQNPRHKITKRGQNVTFRCDPISEHNRLYWYRQTLGQGPEFLTYFQNEAQLEKSRLLSDRFSAERPKGSFSTLEIQRTEQGDSAMYLCASSLSGNNSPLHFGNGTRLTVT.

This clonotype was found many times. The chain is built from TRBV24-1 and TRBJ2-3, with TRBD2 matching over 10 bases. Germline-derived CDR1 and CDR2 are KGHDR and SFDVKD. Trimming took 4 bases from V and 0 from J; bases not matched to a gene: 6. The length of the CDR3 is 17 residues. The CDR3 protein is CATSDPGLAESTDTQYF. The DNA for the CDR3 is TGTGCCACCAGTGACCCTGGACTAGCGGAAAGCACAGATACGCAGTATTTT.

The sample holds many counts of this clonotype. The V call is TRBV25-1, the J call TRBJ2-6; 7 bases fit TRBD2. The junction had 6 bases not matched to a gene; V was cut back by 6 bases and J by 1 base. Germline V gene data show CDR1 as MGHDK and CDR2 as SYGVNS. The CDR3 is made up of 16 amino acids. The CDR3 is CASRGGLLSGANVLTF. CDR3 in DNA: TGTGCCAGCAGGGGGGGACTACTATCTGGGGCCAACGTCCTGACTTTC.

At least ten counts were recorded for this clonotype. The CDR3 coding sequence is TGTGCCAGCAGCCAGGGACAGTACAATGAGCAGTTCTTC. It encodes CASSQGQYNEQFF. The chain carries TRBV7-6 and TRBJ2-1; 7 bases are a match to TRBD1. Unmatched junction bases numbered 2, after V lost 5 bases and J lost 4 bases. Germline V gene sequence: CDR1 SGHVS, CDR2 FNYEAQ. The length of the CDR3 is 13 residues.

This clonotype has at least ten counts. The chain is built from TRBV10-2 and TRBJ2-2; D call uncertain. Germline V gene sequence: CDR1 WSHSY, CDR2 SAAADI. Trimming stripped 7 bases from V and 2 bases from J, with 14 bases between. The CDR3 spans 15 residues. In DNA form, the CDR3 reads TGCGCCAGCACTCCAGACACCCGAAACACCGGGGAGCTGTTTTTT. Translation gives CASTPDTRNTGELFF.

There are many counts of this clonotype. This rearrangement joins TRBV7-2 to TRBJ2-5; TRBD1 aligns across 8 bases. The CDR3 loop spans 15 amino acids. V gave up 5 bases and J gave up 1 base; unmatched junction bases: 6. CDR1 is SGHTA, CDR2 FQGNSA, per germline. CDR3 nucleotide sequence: TGTGCCAGCAGCCAGGGGGCTAGCATCCAAGAGACCCAGTACTTC. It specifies CASSQGASIQETQYF.

For the CDR3, the DNA is TGCGCCAGCAGCGCAGAACCAGGGAGTAACACTGAAGCTTTCTTT. It codes for CASSAEPGSNTEAFF. The rearrangement joins TRBV5-1 to TRBJ1-1; D may be TRBD1 (5 bases). Germline CDR1 SGHRS, CDR2 YFSETQ. Trimming left V 4 bases short and J 2 bases short, with 15 bases between. CDR3 length: 15 amino acids.

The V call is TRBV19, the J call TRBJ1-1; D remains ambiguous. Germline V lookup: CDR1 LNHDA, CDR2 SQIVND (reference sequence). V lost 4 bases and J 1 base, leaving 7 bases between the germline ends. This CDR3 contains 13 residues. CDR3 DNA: TGTGCCAGTAGTAATTATGCGAACACTGAAGCTTTCTTT. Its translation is CASSNYANTEAFF.